The 4 T cell receptor beta chains below all came from one sample that was sequenced in a study of blood T cell repertoires in COVID-19. Produced via immunoSEQ multiplex PCR; TCRdb's table is partial and in-frame only. The sample lists 150,000 to 180,000 clones; about 85% were seen once. Sequencing was done on a sample of peripheral blood. All receptors come from a man aged 55 to 69 with COVID-19, enrolled during active disease.

The chain links TRBV4-3 to TRBJ1-1; 7 nucleotides agree with TRBD1. Germline assignment: CDR1 LGHNA and CDR2 YSLEER. The CDR3 extends over 17 amino acids. V shed 0 bases, J shed 1 base, and the junction held 8 bases outside the gene matches. The CDR3 loop is CASSQEVWGQRNTEAFF. In DNA, the CDR3 is TGCGCCAGCAGCCAAGAGGTTTGGGGACAGCGGAACACTGAAGCTTTCTTT.

This rearrangement joins TRBV11-2 to TRBJ1-1, with 9 bases lining up with TRBD1. The CDR3 loop spans 14 amino acids. CDR1 SGHAT and CDR2 FQNNGV come from the germline V gene. The J segment lost 5 bases and the V segment lost 5 bases, leaving 6 bases of the junction unmatched. The CDR3 DNA sequence: TGTGCCAGCAGCCTCACAGGGGGCTGGACTGAAGCTTTCTTT. Translated: CASSLTGGWTEAFF.

This chain links TRBV4-1 with TRBJ2-6; TRBD1 matches at 7 bases. V gave up 4 bases and J gave up 0 bases; unmatched junction bases: 3. This CDR3 is built from 16 residues. The V gene's germline CDR1 is MGHRA and CDR2 YSYEKL. CDR3 nucleotides: TGCGCCAGCAGCCGAGGGACAGTCTCTGGGGCCAACGTCCTGACTTTC. It is translated as CASSRGTVSGANVLTF.

This chain connects TRBV7-2 to TRBJ1-1; D not certain. Germline V gene sequence: CDR1 SGHTA, CDR2 FQGNSA. Trimming pared 5 bases from V and 0 bases from J, leaving 7 bases between. The CDR3 loop spans 13 amino acids. CDR3 sequence: CASSRLLNTEAFF. In DNA form, the CDR3 reads TGTGCCAGCAGCCGACTTTTGAACACTGAAGCTTTCTTT.